The T cell receptor (beta chain) described here comes from a study of CD8 T cells in Susac syndrome. Random hexamers served to reverse transcribe about 0.45 to 1 ug RNA. TCRdb ran MiXCR on the immunoSEQ multiplex PCR reads and lists one entry per CDR3 protein. Among some 400,000 distinct CDR3 sequences listed, around 85% were seen once. Germline assignment: CDR1 MNHNS and CDR2 SASEGT. This CDR3 is 15 amino acids long. J was trimmed by 4 bases and V by 6 bases; bases with no gene match: 7. This receptor was taken from a human donor with multiple sclerosis. The chain couples TRBV6-1 to TRBJ1-3; 9 nucleotides align to TRBD1. Sequenced: CD8+ T cells from PBMCs. The CDR3 sequence: CASRVQGADGNTIYF. The DNA of the CDR3 is TGTGCCAGCAGGGTACAGGGGGCTGACGGAAACACCATATATTTT.